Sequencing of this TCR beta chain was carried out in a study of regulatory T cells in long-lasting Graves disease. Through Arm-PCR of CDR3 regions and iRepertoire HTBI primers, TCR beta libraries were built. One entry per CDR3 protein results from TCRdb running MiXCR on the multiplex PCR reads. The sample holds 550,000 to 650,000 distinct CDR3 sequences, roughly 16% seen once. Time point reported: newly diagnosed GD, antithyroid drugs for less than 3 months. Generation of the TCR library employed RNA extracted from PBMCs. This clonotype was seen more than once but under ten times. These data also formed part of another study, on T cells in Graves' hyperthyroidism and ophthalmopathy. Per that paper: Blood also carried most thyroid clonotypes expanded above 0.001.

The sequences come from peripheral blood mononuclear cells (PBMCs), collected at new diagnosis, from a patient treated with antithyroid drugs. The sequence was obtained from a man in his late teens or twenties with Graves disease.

CDR3 residues: CASSQRSVLFNEQFF. The CDR3, as DNA: TGTGCCAGCAGCCAACGGAGTGTCCTTTTCAATGAGCAGTTCTTC. The V gene is TRBV14, the J gene TRBJ2-1; no clear D. V lost 2 bases to trimming and J lost 6 bases, with 14 bases between them. The CDR3 contains 15 residues. CDR1 is SGHDN, CDR2 FVKESK, per germline.